Detailed here is one T cell receptor (beta chain). This record comes from a study of blood T cell repertoires in COVID-19. About the study: Italy, Spain and the United States were the sources of the convalescent and acute COVID-19 samples. Sample material is recorded as cDNA or gDNA derived from T cells, B-cell-depleted T cells, or PBMCs.

V was cut by 4 bases and J by 8 bases, with 17 bases left in between. The CDR3 covers 14 residues. Looked up from germline, CDR1 is GTSNPN and CDR2 is SVGIG (reference sequence). Original processing methods: Nucleated cell number was recorded as an estimate derived from reference gene primer amplification. Libraries were prepared by immunoSEQ multiplex PCR; TCRdb keeps only in-frame clonotypes and omits some of them. The V and J calls and clone size were taken over from that table, and D and trimming were inferred from the DNA. The repertoire holds 150,000 to 200,000 clones, 88% seen once, with approximately 2% in the top ten.

This TCR was recovered from a man aged 50 to 60 who had recovered from COVID-19. V gene TRBV30 combines with J gene TRBJ1-4, with a tentative D call TRBD1 (6 bases). The sequenced material came from peripheral blood. The CDR3 spells CAWKERGGREKLFF. CDR3 in DNA: TGTGCCTGGAAAGAAAGAGGGGGTAGGGAAAAACTGTTTTTT.